The present T cell receptor (beta chain) was sequenced within a study of T cells in Graves' hyperthyroidism and ophthalmopathy (dated by TCRdb to between 2019 and 2020). At the level of the whole study: Peripheral blood samples were taken at initial diagnosis, before any treatment was given. To identify TCR V-J signatures that set the groups apart, the researchers used a discovery cohort of more than 95 patients, made up of approximately 43 with Graves' ophthalmopathy and some 58 with stable Graves' hyperthyroidism. Prospective prediction of ophthalmopathy was tested in an independent validation cohort consisting of 18 hyperthyroidism patients and more than 15 patients who later progressed to ophthalmopathy. For training and testing, the 100 or so patients in the discovery cohort were randomly divided in a 7:3 ratio. The study also compared thyroid tissue and blood T-cell repertoires from about 6 Graves' hyperthyroidism patients. Following sampling, methimazole starting at 30 mg daily was given to hyperthyroidism patients, and high-dose intravenous methylprednisolone was given to ophthalmopathy patients. According to the paper, TCR Vbeta CDR3 sequencing was carried out on approximately 140 peripheral blood samples, which came from fewer than 50 ophthalmopathy, approximately 72 hyperthyroidism and roughly 17 progressor patients. Here is what the overall study found, with its caveats: Most expanded thyroid clonotypes (frequency above 0.001) were also detected in blood, suggesting blood repertoires may reflect thyroid immune responses. A model built on a 13 V-J signature distinguished ophthalmopathy from stable hyperthyroidism, reaching around 87% sensitivity and 81.08% specificity in cross-validation and 80%/75% in testing. In validation, progression to ophthalmopathy was predicted by the model with around 70% sensitivity and approximately 78% specificity, a median of 6.5 months before onset. No statistical method was used to fix the sample size in advance, and group allocation was not hidden from the investigators.

This clonotype was found a few times. No cognate antigen has been identified for it. No per-base quality is available; no much larger clone lies one base away. A patient counted as having stable Graves' hyperthyroidism if no progression to ophthalmopathy occurred over 18 months of follow-up. The hyperthyroidism patients were between 18 and 65 years old and newly diagnosed, with a disease duration of less than 2 months. The study excluded patients with uncontrolled infections, other autoimmune diseases, pregnancy or lactation. Clinical symptoms, serum thyroxine and TRAb, thyroid ultrasound, and orbital computed tomography formed the basis for the diagnoses. Ficoll-Paque density gradient centrifugation was used to isolate PBMCs from about 10 ml of fresh peripheral blood. Total RNA was extracted with Trizol reagent, and quality was checked on an Agilent 2100 Bioanalyzer. TCR beta CDR3 regions were amplified from RNA transcripts. A first-round RT-PCR of the TCR CDR3 used the HTBI primer set with the Qiagen OneStep RT-PCR kit. Libraries were constructed in a second round of multiplex PCR, after which size selection and purification were carried out. Libraries were sequenced paired-end with 100 bp reads on an Illumina HiSeq2000. Concerning the study's data processing: SOAPnuke was used to process the raw data, with reads discarded if the reads contained adapters or uncalled bases, had a mean Phred below 15, or lacked an exact constant-primer or identifier match. High-quality paired reads were merged with COPE v1.2.5, and unique nucleotide sequences were defined as clonotypes. Clonotypes were aligned to IMGT TRBV, TRBD and TRBJ reference segments using MiTCR v1.1. Only V-J combinations with frequency above 0.0001, covering 99.2% of repertoires, were analysed. A TCS score was defined as the ratio of F50 (clonal expansion) to E x V (chaos), with BLOSUM62-based TCRdist applied between CDR3 peptides within each V-J. Welch's t-statistics and random forest reduced around 520 V-J features to under 15, which were used in a naive Bayes classifier (R e1071). The public sequencing data were trimmed at Q25 with fastp and processed into clonotypes with MiXCR by TCRdb, which kept only in-frame beta chains. One record per CDR3 amino acid sequence lists the most common genes and DNA. These V and J calls originate from TCRdb's pipeline instead of the authors' own analysis. This sample holds around 350,000 distinct CDR3 sequences; approximately 13% were observed only once. Clones ranked in the top ten supply around 9.2% of the sample.

CDR1 and CDR2, looked up from the germline V gene, are SGHRS and YFSETQ. Inclusive of the bounding cysteine and phenylalanine, the CDR3 is 14 residues long. Kept here is only the CDR3 DNA, which spans 42 bases and is read in frame from base 1. Trimming at the junction amounts to 10 bases on V and 1 base on J, and the germline ends lie 15 bases apart. The material sequenced was blood. The TCR originated in a young woman with Graves' hyperthyroidism. This receptor chain uses TRBV5-1 and TRBJ1-5, with the D gene call left open. The nucleotides read TGCGCCCCCTTTTCAACGGGGAGCAATCAGCCCCAGCATTTT. Its translation is CAPFSTGSNQPQHF.